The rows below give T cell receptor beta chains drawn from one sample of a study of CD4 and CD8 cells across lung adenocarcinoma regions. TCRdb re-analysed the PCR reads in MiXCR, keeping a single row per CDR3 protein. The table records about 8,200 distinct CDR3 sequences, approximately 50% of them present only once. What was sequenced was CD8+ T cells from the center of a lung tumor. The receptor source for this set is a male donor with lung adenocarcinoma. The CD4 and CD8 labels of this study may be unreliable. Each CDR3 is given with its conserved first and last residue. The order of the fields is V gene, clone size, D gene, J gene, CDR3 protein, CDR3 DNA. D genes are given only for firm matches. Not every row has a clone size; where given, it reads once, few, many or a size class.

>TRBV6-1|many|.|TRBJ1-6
CASSEGNSPLHF
TGTGCCAGCAGTGAAGGTAATTCACCCCTCCACTTT
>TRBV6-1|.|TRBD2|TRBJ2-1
CASSPASGGYNEQFF
TGTGCCAGCAGCCCGGCTAGCGGGGGTTACAATGAGCAGTTCTTC
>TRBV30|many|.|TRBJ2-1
CASDTVGNEQFF
TGTGCCAGTGACACGGTAGGCAATGAGCAGTTCTTC
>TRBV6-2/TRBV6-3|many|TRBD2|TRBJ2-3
CASALSGGEGDTQYF
TGTGCCAGCGCCCTTAGCGGGGGGGAGGGCGATACGCAGTATTTT
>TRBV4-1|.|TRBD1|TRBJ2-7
CASSQLPGQGTREQYF
TGCGCCAGCAGCCAACTACCGGGACAGGGGACGCGCGAGCAGTACTTC
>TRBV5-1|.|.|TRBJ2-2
CASSLQGYTGELFF
TGCGCCAGCAGCTTACAGGGCTACACCGGGGAGCTGTTTTTT
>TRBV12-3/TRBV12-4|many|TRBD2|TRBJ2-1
CASSFETSGFYNEQFF
TGTGCCAGCAGTTTTGAAACTAGCGGGTTCTACAATGAGCAGTTCTTC
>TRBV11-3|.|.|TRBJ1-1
CASSYYTEAFF
TGTGCCAGCAGCTATTACACTGAAGCTTTCTTT
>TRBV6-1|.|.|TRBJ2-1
CASSEGVGEQFF
TGTGCCAGCAGTGAAGGGGTGGGGGAGCAGTTCTTC
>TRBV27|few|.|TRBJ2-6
CASSSRGSGAYVLSF
TGTGCCAGCAGTTCAAGGGGCTCTGGGGCCTACGTCCTGTCCTTC
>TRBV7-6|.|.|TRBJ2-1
CASSSLPPYNEQFF
TGTGCCAGCAGCTCCCTCCCCCCCTACAATGAGCAGTTCTTC
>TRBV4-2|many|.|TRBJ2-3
CASSHVVDDTQYF
TGTGCCAGCAGCCACGTAGTCGATGATACGCAGTATTTT
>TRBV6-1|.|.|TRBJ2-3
CASTPSTDTQYF
TGTGCCAGCACCCCTAGCACAGATACGCAGTATTTT
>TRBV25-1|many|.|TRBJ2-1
CASSPLGQSSSYNEQFF
TGTGCCAGCAGTCCCCTCGGACAGTCCTCCTCCTACAATGAGCAGTTCTTC
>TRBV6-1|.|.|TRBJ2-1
CASSETIDNEQFF
TGTGCCAGCAGCGAGACAATAGACAATGAGCAGTTCTTC
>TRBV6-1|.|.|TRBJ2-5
CASSEALPGLGRETQYF
TGTGCCAGCAGTGAAGCGCTTCCAGGTCTAGGGAGAGAGACCCAGTACTTC